These 16 T cell receptor beta chains were all obtained from the same sample, sequenced in a study of blood T cell repertoires in COVID-19. Repertoires were generated with immunoSEQ multiplex PCR, while TCRdb's copy carries only in-frame clones and drops some. The repertoire holds around 200,000 clones, 90% seen once, with about 1.2% in the top ten. Specimen: PBMCs or T cells enriched from blood (not recorded which). These receptors were obtained from a man aged 25-45 years who had recovered from COVID-19.

This chain joins TRBV11-3 and TRBJ2-2; 8 bases agree with TRBD1. J gave up 5 bases and V 1 base, and 3 bases lay outside the gene matches. Germline loops: CDR1 SGHNT, CDR2 YENEEA. CDR3 length: 15 residues. CDR3 sequence: CASSLGTGGTGELFF. The CDR3 coding sequence is TGTGCCAGCAGCTTAGGTACAGGGGGTACCGGGGAGCTGTTTTTT.

Concerning this clone: Sequence at one end of the junction differs from germline and may be a read error. V usage is TRBV5-5 and J usage is TRBJ2-7, with a possible D match to TRBD2 (5 bases). This CDR3 contains 13 residues. The V gene's germline CDR1 is SGHKS and CDR2 YYEKEE (reference sequence). CDR3 sequence reads: CVSSLDYTYEQYF. In DNA form, the CDR3 reads TGTGTCAGCAGCCTAGACTATACCTACGAGCAGTACTTC.

This chain links TRBV3-1 (or the pseudogene TRBV3-2) with TRBJ1-3; 7 bases are a match to TRBD1. There are 17 residues in the CDR3. With V trimmed by 0 bases and J by 6 bases, 11 bases remained unmatched. Germline CDR1 reads LGHDT; CDR2 reads YNNKEL (reference sequence). CDR3 sequence (DNA): TGTGCCAGCAGCCAAGAAACAGGGGATACTTACCTAAACACCATATATTTT. Residues: CASSQETGDTYLNTIYF.

This chain uses TRBV19 with TRBJ2-2; D not certain. Germline V lookup: CDR1 LNHDA, CDR2 SQIVND (reference sequence). Trimming took off 2 bases at V and 1 base at J, with 2 bases between the two ends. The CDR3 length is 13 residues. CDR3 residues: CASSIQNTGELFF. The CDR3 DNA reads as TGTGCCAGTAGTATACAGAACACCGGGGAGCTGTTTTTT.

The rearrangement joins TRBV2 to TRBJ1-2; TRBD1 aligns across 7 bases. The V and J ends lost 6 bases and 0 bases, in that order; junction bases with no gene match: 7. The CDR3 has 15 amino acids. In germline, CDR1 is SNHLY, CDR2 FYNNEI. CDR3 coding DNA: TGTGCCAGCAGGGTTCCGGGACAGACTAACTATGGCTACACCTTC. Protein sequence: CASRVPGQTNYGYTF.

V and J are TRBV14 and TRBJ2-1; possible D gene TRBD1, 6 bases. Germline values: CDR1 SGHDN, CDR2 FVKESK. V dropped 4 bases and J dropped 2 bases, with 21 bases sitting between them. The CDR3 extends over 18 amino acids. As DNA, the CDR3 is TGTGCCAGCAGCCCCTGGACAGACCGAACCTTTACCTACAATGAGCAGTTCTTC. This translates into CASSPWTDRTFTYNEQFF.

V gene TRBV5-1 combines with J gene TRBJ1-5, with TRBD1 matching over 11 bases. Germline V gene lookup returns CDR1 SGHRS and CDR2 YFSETQ. J gave up 5 bases and V 4 bases, and 5 bases lay outside the gene matches. The CDR3 is 15 residues long. This CDR3 is CASSQTGQGDQPQHF. CDR3 nucleotide sequence: TGCGCCAGCAGCCAAACGGGACAGGGGGATCAGCCCCAGCATTTT.

The chain uses TRBV6-5 and TRBJ1-6; the D is unclear. Germline assignment: CDR1 MNHEY and CDR2 SVGAGI. CDR3 size: 14 residues. Trimming cost V 4 bases and J 7 bases, with 11 bases left between them. CDR3 in DNA: TGTGCCAGCAGTTCGACCCGGGAGAATTCACCCCTCCACTTT. It specifies CASSSTRENSPLHF.

This clone was detected only a few times. V and J are TRBV2 and TRBJ2-7; no clear D. CDR1 SNHLY and CDR2 FYNNEI come from the germline V gene. V lost 2 bases and J 0 bases, leaving 8 bases between the germline ends. The CDR3 has 14 amino acids. As DNA, the CDR3 is TGTGCCAGCAGTGAATTGGCAACCTCCTACGAGCAGTACTTC. Translation gives CASSELATSYEQYF.

V and J are TRBV25-1 and TRBJ1-5, with D tentatively TRBD1 (5 bases). V lost 3 bases to trimming and J lost 0 bases, with 9 bases between them. CDR3 length: 15 residues. Germline loops: CDR1 MGHDK, CDR2 SYGVNS. CDR3 amino acids: CASSDHDSSNQPQHF. The CDR3 DNA sequence: TGTGCCAGCAGTGATCACGACAGTAGCAATCAGCCCCAGCATTTT. The entire variable domain, with the rest obtained from reference TRBV25-1 and TRBJ1-5, is as follows: EADIYQTPRYLVIGTGKKITLECSQTMGHDKMYWYQQDPGMELHLIHYSYGVNSTEKGDLSSESTVSRIRTEHFPLTLESARPSHTSQYLCASSDHDSSNQPQHFGDGTRLSIL.

The gene calls are TRBV29-1 and TRBJ2-7, with D tentatively TRBD1 (6 bases). From germline, CDR1 is SQVTM and CDR2 ANQGSEA. The V end was cut by 6 bases, the J end by 6 bases, with 21 bases between. The CDR3 sequence is 14 residues long. CDR3 DNA sequence: TGCAGCGTCGTGGGGACCCTGACAGGTTTCGAGCAGTACTTC. Protein sequence: CSVVGTLTGFEQYF.

The rearrangement links TRBV27 to TRBJ1-1; unclear D gene. Germline assignment: CDR1 MNHEY and CDR2 SMNVEV (reference sequence). Trimming took off 2 bases at V and 1 base at J, with 5 bases between the two ends. The CDR3 length is 13 residues. For the CDR3, the DNA is TGTGCCAGCAGTTTAATGAGGAACACTGAAGCTTTCTTT. Its protein product is CASSLMRNTEAFF.

This clone was recorded only once. This chain connects TRBV2 to TRBJ2-3; TRBD2 matches at 8 bases. The germline V gene encodes CDR1 SNHLY and CDR2 FYNNEI. The CDR3 has 15 amino acids. V was clipped by 6 bases and J by 0 bases; unmatched bases: 5. The chain's CDR3 is CASSSGRPSTDTQYF. Here the CDR3 DNA reads TGTGCCAGCAGCAGCGGGAGACCTAGCACAGATACGCAGTATTTT.

This clone was picked up one time. The chain employs TRBV27 and TRBJ2-1, with TRBD2 identical over 7 bases. The germline V gene has CDR1 MNHEY and CDR2 SMNVEV (reference sequence). V was pared by 0 bases and J by 0 bases, with 2 bases of the junction left unmatched. The CDR3 has 16 amino acids. CDR3 amino acids: CASSLSRTSSYNEQFF. The CDR3 coding sequence is TGTGCCAGCAGTTTATCTAGGACTAGCTCCTACAATGAGCAGTTCTTC.

The V gene is TRBV14, the J gene TRBJ2-5, with a tentative D call TRBD2 (5 bases). The CDR3 is 14 amino acids. V shed 4 bases and J shed 1 base, with 10 bases lying between them. Germline loops: CDR1 SGHDN, CDR2 FVKESK. In nucleotides, the CDR3 is TGTGCCAGCAGCCCCTTGACTATCCAAGAGACCCAGTACTTC. Protein product: CASSPLTIQETQYF.

The chain uses TRBV11-3 and TRBJ1-1; the D gene is possibly TRBD1 (5 bases). CDR3 length: 14 amino acids. Per germline, CDR1 SGHNT and CDR2 YENEEA. V dropped 1 base and J dropped 1 base, with 7 bases sitting between them. The CDR3 sequence: CASSLGRENTEAFF. The CDR3 nucleotides read TGTGCCAGCAGCTTAGGCAGGGAGAACACTGAAGCTTTCTTT.